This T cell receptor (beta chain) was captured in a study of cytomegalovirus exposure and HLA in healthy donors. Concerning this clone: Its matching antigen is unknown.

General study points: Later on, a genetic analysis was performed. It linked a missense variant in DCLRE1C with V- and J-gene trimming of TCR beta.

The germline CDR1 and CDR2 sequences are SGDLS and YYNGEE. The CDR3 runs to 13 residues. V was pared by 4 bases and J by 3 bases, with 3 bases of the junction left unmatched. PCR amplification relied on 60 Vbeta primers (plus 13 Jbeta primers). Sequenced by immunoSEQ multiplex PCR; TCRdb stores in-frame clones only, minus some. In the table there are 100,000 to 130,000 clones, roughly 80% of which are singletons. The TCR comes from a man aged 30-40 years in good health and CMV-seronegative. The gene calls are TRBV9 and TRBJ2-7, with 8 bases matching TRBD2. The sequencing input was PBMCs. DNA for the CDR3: TGTGCCAGCAGCCCCGGGGGGGGCTACGAGCAGTACTTC. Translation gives CASSPGGGYEQYF.